This TCR beta chain was captured by sequencing in a study of CD8 T cells in Susac syndrome. Random hexamers served to reverse transcribe roughly 0.5 to 1 ug RNA. TCRdb reanalysed the immunoSEQ multiplex PCR reads using MiXCR and keeps one entry per CDR3 protein. The sample holds 130,000 or so distinct CDR3 sequences, 94% seen once. V gave up 6 bases and J gave up 4 bases, with 17 bases separating them. Germline V gives CDR1 MNHNY, CDR2 SVGAGI (reference sequence). The CDR3 length is 15 residues. The specimen sequenced was CD4+ T cells from PBMCs. The gene calls are TRBV6-6 and TRBJ2-3; D is unresolved. This clonotype originated in a human donor in good health. The CDR3 loop reads CASSPVSPTADTQYF. Written as DNA, the CDR3 is TGTGCCAGCAGCCCCGTTAGCCCCACGGCAGATACGCAGTATTTT.